The 31 T cell receptor beta chains below come from one sample, sequenced in a study of cytomegalovirus exposure and HLA in healthy donors. The PCR employed 60 Vbeta primers together with 13 Jbeta primers. TCRdb's copy holds only in-frame clones and misses some; the assay was immunoSEQ multiplex PCR. The sample gives approximately 200,000 clones, 85% to 90% of which show up once; 1% to 1.5% is in the top ten. Sequenced: PBMCs. These receptors were obtained from a human donor in good health.

This clone was counted between two and nine times. The DNA of the CDR3 is TGTGCCAGCAGTGTACAGGAATTGGCCCAGTACTTC. This gives the protein CASSVQELAQYF. This sequence joins TRBV28 and TRBJ2-5; D possibly corresponds to TRBD1 (5 bases). CDR1 and CDR2 (germline): MDHEN, SYDVKM. V dropped 5 bases and J dropped 9 bases, with 13 bases sitting between them. The CDR3 loop spans 12 amino acids. Variable domain in full (rest from reference TRBV28 and TRBJ2-5): DVKVTQSSRYLVKRTGEKVFLECVQDMDHENMFWYRQDPGLGLRLIYFSYDVKMKEKGDIPEGYSVSREKKERFSLILESASTNQTSMYLCASSVQELAQYFGPGTRLLVL.

This clone was counted between two and nine times. The V gene is TRBV5-1, the J gene TRBJ1-2; 8 bases match TRBD1. The V gene end was trimmed by 4 bases and the J gene end by 5 bases; junction bases not matched to a gene: 7. CDR3 size: 14 residues. In germline, CDR1 is SGHRS, CDR2 YFSETQ. The CDR3 nucleotides read TGCGCCAGCAGCCAAGGACAGGGCCTATATGGCTACACCTTC. The encoded protein is CASSQGQGLYGYTF. The full variable domain, completed using reference TRBV5-1 and TRBJ1-2, is KAGVTQTPRYLIKTRGQQVTLSCSPISGHRSVSWYQQTPGQGLQFLFEYFSETQRNKGNFPGRFSGRQFSNSRSEMNVSTLELGDSALYLCASSQGQGLYGYTFGSGTRLTVV.

This clone is a singleton in its sample. V is TRBV6-1 and J is TRBJ2-3; 7 nucleotides align to TRBD2. The CDR3 is 15 amino acids. CDR1 and CDR2 (germline): MNHNS, SASEGT. V dropped 4 bases and J dropped 10; count of bases not matched to a gene: 14. The CDR3 nucleotides read TGTGCCAGCAGTGGCCGGGACTATCCCATCCTTGCGCAGTATTTT. Amino acids: CASSGRDYPILAQYF.

The chain links TRBV9 to TRBJ1-1; 7 bases are shared with TRBD1. The V gene end was trimmed by 0 bases and the J gene end by 4 bases; junction bases not matched to a gene: 9. CDR3 length equals 16 residues. Germline CDR1 SGDLS, CDR2 YYNGEE. This chain's CDR3 is CASSVGWDSRTTEAFF. DNA of the CDR3: TGTGCCAGCAGCGTAGGATGGGACAGTCGGACCACTGAAGCTTTCTTT.

The chain recombines TRBV19 with TRBJ1-2; D is unclear. There are 14 residues in the CDR3. Per germline, CDR1 LNHDA and CDR2 SQIVND (reference sequence). V was shortened by 3 bases and J by 2 bases, with 10 bases between the two germline ends. CDR3 residues: CASSIVLSNYGYTF. Here the CDR3 DNA reads TGTGCCAGTAGTATCGTCCTAAGCAACTATGGCTACACCTTC. Drawing the rest from reference TRBV19 and TRBJ1-2, the complete variable domain is DGGITQSPKYLFRKEGQNVTLSCEQNLNHDAMYWYRQDPGQGLRLIYYSQIVNDFQKGDIAEGYSVSREKKESFPLTVTSAQKNPTAFYLCASSIVLSNYGYTFGSGTRLTVV.

V and J are TRBV28 and TRBJ1-5; TRBD1 is a possible D gene (6 bases). Trimming took off 1 base at V and 4 bases at J, with 20 bases between the two ends. Germline V gene data show CDR1 as MDHEN and CDR2 as SYDVKM. This CDR3 contains 18 residues. CDR3 nucleotides: TGTGCCAGCAGTTTATTTCGGGTTCGGGGGGCCTTTAATCAGCCCCAGCATTTT. Its translation is CASSLFRVRGAFNQPQHF.

This rearrangement joins TRBV30 to TRBJ2-7; D gene unclear. The germline gives CDR1 GTSNPN, CDR2 SVGIG (reference sequence). This CDR3 spans 12 amino acids. The ends were cut back, 3 bases at V and 2 bases at J, with 8 bases in the middle. Here the CDR3 reads CAWRKKPYEQYF. CDR3 bases: TGTGCCTGGAGGAAAAAGCCCTACGAGCAGTACTTC.

This sequence joins TRBV7-3 and TRBJ2-1; 11 nucleotides match TRBD2. Germline lookup yields CDR1 SGHTA and CDR2 FQGTGA. V shed 6 bases, J shed 6 bases, and the junction held 10 bases outside the gene matches. CDR3 length: 16 amino acids. CDR3 sequence: CASRGGGSGRGNEQFF. In DNA, the CDR3 is TGTGCCAGCAGAGGCGGAGGTAGCGGGAGGGGCAATGAGCAGTTCTTC.

The chain joins TRBV5-1 to TRBJ2-5, with 8 bases lining up with TRBD1. J gave up 4 bases and V 4 bases, and 3 bases lay outside the gene matches. CDR3 length equals 13 residues. Germline CDR1 reads SGHRS; CDR2 reads YFSETQ. CDR3 protein: CASSVGQGETQYF. In DNA, the CDR3 is TGCGCCAGCAGCGTCGGACAGGGAGAGACCCAGTACTTC.

The CDR3 region has the DNA TGCGCCAGCAGTGCCCGGAATGAGCAGTTCTTC. This codes for CASSARNEQFF. The gene calls are TRBV10-1 and TRBJ2-1; D is undetermined. Per germline, CDR1 WNHNN and CDR2 SYGVQD (reference sequence). The ends were cut back, 4 bases at V and 7 bases at J, with 5 bases in the middle. The CDR3 is 11 residues long.

V and J are TRBV28 and TRBJ2-3; 11 nucleotides line up with TRBD2. With 5 bases clipped from V and 2 bases from J, the junction kept 6 bases outside the gene matches. The CDR3 runs 16 residues. Germline V lookup: CDR1 MDHEN, CDR2 SYDVKM. This chain's CDR3 is CASSPMGLAATDTQYF. In nucleotides, the CDR3 is TGTGCCAGCAGTCCAATGGGACTAGCGGCCACAGATACGCAGTATTTT.

The chain is built from TRBV7-2 and TRBJ2-7; 7 bases fit TRBD1. Germline V gene data show CDR1 as SGHTA and CDR2 as FQGNSA. This CDR3 comprises 15 residues. Unmatched junction bases numbered 10, after V lost 4 bases and J lost 4 bases. The CDR3 protein is CASSSRHRGAYEQYF. The CDR3 nucleotides read TGTGCCAGCAGCTCGCGTCACAGGGGTGCTTACGAGCAGTACTTC.

V gene TRBV7-2 combines with J gene TRBJ2-5, with TRBD2 as a possible D gene (5 bases). The V gene's germline CDR1 is SGHTA and CDR2 FQGNSA. Deletions cut 1 base from V and 2 bases from J, with 8 bases between. This CDR3 contains 14 residues. The DNA of the CDR3 is TGTGCCAGCAGCTTAGGGAGAGGGCAAGAGACCCAGTACTTC. As protein: CASSLGRGQETQYF. Full variable domain (remainder filled in from reference TRBV7-2 and TRBJ2-5): GAGVSQSPSNKVTEKGKDVELRCDPISGHTALYWYRQSLGQGLEFLIYFQGNSAPDKSGLPSDRFSAERTGGSVSTLTIQRTQQEDSAVYLCASSLGRGQETQYFGPGTRLLVL.

The V and J genes are TRBV15 and TRBJ1-2; 11 bases line up with TRBD1. The length of the CDR3 is 17 residues. J lost 8 bases, V lost 0 bases, and 11 bases had no gene match. CDR1 LNHNV and CDR2 YYDKDF come from the germline V gene (reference sequence). The CDR3 loop is CATSRDRTGGFVRGYTF. For the CDR3, the DNA is TGTGCCACCAGCAGAGACCGGACAGGGGGCTTTGTACGCGGCTACACCTTC. Full variable domain (outside the CDR3, taken from reference TRBV15 and TRBJ1-2): DAMVIQNPRYQVTQFGKPVTLSCSQTLNHNVMYWYQQKSSQAPKLLFHYYDKDFNNEADTPDNFQSRRPNTSFCFLDIRSPGLGDTAMYLCATSRDRTGGFVRGYTFGSGTRLTVV.

The rearrangement uses TRBV2 and TRBJ2-1; 14 bases fit TRBD2. This CDR3 is built from 17 residues. V gave up 6 bases and J gave up 2 bases; unmatched junction bases: 6. Germline V CDR1 and CDR2: SNHLY, FYNNEI. The CDR3 reads CASSGTSGRVAYNEQFF. CDR3 sequence (DNA): TGTGCCAGCAGCGGGACTAGCGGGAGAGTAGCCTACAATGAGCAGTTCTTC.

The chain uses TRBV6-6 and TRBJ1-2; D call uncertain. CDR3 length equals 15 residues. CDR1 and CDR2 (germline): MNHNY, SVGAGI (reference sequence). Trimming removed 5 bases at V and 5 bases at J, with 18 bases between. Here the CDR3 reads CASSPSGPSGYGYTF. The CDR3 region has the DNA TGTGCCAGCAGTCCCAGCGGACCTTCGGGGTATGGCTACACCTTC.

The chain is built from TRBV25-1 and TRBJ2-5, with 12 bases aligning to TRBD2. Germline CDR1 MGHDK, CDR2 SYGVNS. The CDR3 sequence is 16 residues long. Unmatched junction bases numbered 6, after V lost 2 bases and J lost 5 bases. In DNA form, the CDR3 reads TGTGCCAGCAGTGAACCTCGGACTAGCGGGACTGAGACCCAGTACTTC. Protein sequence: CASSEPRTSGTETQYF.

The rearrangement links TRBV29-1 to TRBJ2-7, with 8 bases lining up with TRBD2. Losses at the gene ends were 0 bases for V and 5 bases for J; bases not matched to a gene: 9. Germline CDR1 reads SQVTM; CDR2 reads ANQGSEA. CDR3 size: 15 residues. The CDR3 coding sequence is TGCAGCGTTGAAGATCAGAGCGGGAGTTTCCACGAGCAGTACTTC. Its protein product is CSVEDQSGSFHEQYF.

The chain combines TRBV27 with TRBJ1-5; 7 bases align to TRBD1. Losses at the gene ends were 5 bases for V and 4 bases for J; bases not matched to a gene: 5. This CDR3 comprises 14 residues. Germline lookup yields CDR1 MNHEY and CDR2 SMNVEV (reference sequence). CDR3: CASSHRGENQPQHF. In DNA form, the CDR3 reads TGTGCCAGCAGTCACAGGGGAGAGAATCAGCCCCAGCATTTT.

The chain recombines TRBV14 with TRBJ1-5; no clear D gene. Per germline, CDR1 SGHDN and CDR2 FVKESK. V lost 4 bases and J lost 5, with 9 bases in between. The CDR3 has 13 amino acids. CDR3 coding DNA: TGTGCCAGCAGCCCCGGGATCGATCAGCCCCAGCATTTT. Translated, it gives CASSPGIDQPQHF.

The genes are TRBV27 and TRBJ1-5, with D maybe TRBD1 (6 bases). Germline V lookup: CDR1 MNHEY, CDR2 SMNVEV (reference sequence). The CDR3 runs to 15 residues. Trimming cost V 2 bases and J 2 bases, with 10 bases left between them. This CDR3 is CASSLGGGGNQPQHF. CDR3 coding DNA: TGTGCCAGCAGTTTAGGGGGGGGCGGCAATCAGCCCCAGCATTTT.

The chain uses TRBV10-2 and TRBJ1-1, with D tentatively TRBD1 (5 bases). The V end was cut by 5 bases, the J end by 6 bases, with 19 bases between. Germline loops: CDR1 WSHSY, CDR2 SAAADI. The CDR3 spans 15 residues. The CDR3 protein is CASSSGWGGSAEAFF. The CDR3 coding sequence is TGCGCCAGCAGTTCAGGGTGGGGGGGGTCGGCTGAAGCTTTCTTT.

The rearrangement links TRBV2 to TRBJ2-7, with D tentatively TRBD1 (6 bases). V was pared by 0 bases and J by 1 base, with 10 bases between. This CDR3 is built from 15 residues. Germline V lookup: CDR1 SNHLY, CDR2 FYNNEI. CDR3 sequence: CASSEATGQSYEQYF. The CDR3 DNA sequence: TGTGCCAGCAGTGAAGCGACCGGACAGTCCTACGAGCAGTACTTC.

V usage is TRBV18 and J usage is TRBJ1-1, with D perhaps TRBD1 (6 bases). Looked up from germline, CDR1 is KGHSH and CDR2 is LQKENI. The V end was cut by 2 bases, the J end by 3 bases, with 13 bases between. The CDR3 runs to 15 residues. In DNA form, the CDR3 reads TGTGCCAGCTCACCAACAGGGCCTGGGGACACTGAAGCTTTCTTT. This encodes CASSPTGPGDTEAFF.

The chain uses TRBV10-1 and TRBJ1-5; no clear D. The CDR3 is 14 amino acids. V lost 6 bases to trimming and J lost 5 bases, with 14 bases between them. Germline V gene sequence: CDR1 WNHNN, CDR2 SYGVQD (reference sequence). The CDR3 loop is CASRKKLPDQPQHF. DNA of the CDR3: TGCGCCAGCAGAAAGAAACTTCCCGATCAGCCCCAGCATTTT.

V usage is TRBV15 and J usage is TRBJ2-7, with D possibly matching TRBD2 (6 bases). Germline CDR1 LNHNV, CDR2 YYDKDF (reference sequence). The ends were cut back, 3 bases at V and 5 bases at J, with 17 bases in the middle. The CDR3 sequence is 15 residues long. CDR3 sequence (DNA): TGTGCCACCAGCAGGAGAGGAAAACGGAGGGACGAGCAGTACTTC. As protein: CATSRRGKRRDEQYF.

This clone was seen more than once but under ten times. The chain recombines TRBV28 with TRBJ1-5, with TRBD1 as a possible D gene (6 bases). CDR1 and CDR2 from the germline V gene are MDHEN and SYDVKM. Trimming shortened V by 6 bases and J by 3 bases, and 9 bases separated the two germline ends. The CDR3 consists of 13 residues. The CDR3 coding sequence is TGTGCCAGCAGCAGGGACATCAATCAGCCCCAGCATTTT. Amino acid sequence: CASSRDINQPQHF.

This sequence joins TRBV15 and TRBJ2-2; 8 bases line up with TRBD2. CDR1 is LNHNV and CDR2 is YYDKDF in the germline V gene (reference sequence). V gave up 1 base and J gave up 6 bases; unmatched junction bases: 13. This CDR3 is built from 18 residues. The CDR3 here is CATSRVPDSGSRAGELFF. The CDR3 nucleotides read TGTGCCACCAGCAGAGTTCCTGACAGCGGGAGTAGGGCCGGGGAGCTGTTTTTT.

This clone has a single count. J is TRBJ2-5 and V is TRBV19; D is unclear. This CDR3 contains 12 residues. Germline V gene sequence: CDR1 LNHDA, CDR2 SQIVND (reference sequence). Trimming pared 10 bases from V and 5 bases from J, leaving 14 bases between. CDR3 DNA: TGTGCCACAGCGATGGAAACTGAGACCCAGTACTTC. It is translated as CATAMETETQYF.

The CDR3 nucleotides read TGCAGCGTTAGGGGACTAGCGGGAGTCGACACCGGGGAGCTGTTTTTT. Amino acids: CSVRGLAGVDTGELFF. The genes are TRBV29-1 and TRBJ2-2, with 14 bases that match TRBD2. V lost 5 bases, J lost 3 bases, and 5 bases stayed unmatched. The CDR3 extends over 16 amino acids. Per germline, CDR1 SQVTM and CDR2 ANQGSEA.

This chain links TRBV29-1 with TRBJ2-7, with TRBD2 as a possible D gene (5 bases). This CDR3 has 13 residues. CDR1 SQVTM and CDR2 ANQGSEA come from the germline V gene. The V end lost 1 base, the J end lost 0 bases, and 7 bases lay between the germline ends. This CDR3 is CSVEVGNSYEQYF. DNA for the CDR3: TGCAGCGTTGAAGTCGGGAACTCCTACGAGCAGTACTTC.